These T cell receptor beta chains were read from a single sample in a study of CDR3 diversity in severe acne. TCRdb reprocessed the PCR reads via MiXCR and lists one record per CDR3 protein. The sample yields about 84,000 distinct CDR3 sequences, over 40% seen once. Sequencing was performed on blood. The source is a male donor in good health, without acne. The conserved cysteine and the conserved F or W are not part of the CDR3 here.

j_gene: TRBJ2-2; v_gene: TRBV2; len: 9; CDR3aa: ASSRRQELF
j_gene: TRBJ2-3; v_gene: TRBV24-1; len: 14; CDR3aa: ATSDAGSANTDTQY
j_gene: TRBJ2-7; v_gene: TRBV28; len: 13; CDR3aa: ASSFRLAGDYEQY
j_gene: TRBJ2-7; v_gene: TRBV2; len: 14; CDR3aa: ARGTPMHGSAYEQY
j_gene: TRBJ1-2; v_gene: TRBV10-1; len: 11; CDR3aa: ASSYSAELGYT
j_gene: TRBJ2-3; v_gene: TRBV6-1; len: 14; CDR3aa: ATRGPTGRLPDTQY
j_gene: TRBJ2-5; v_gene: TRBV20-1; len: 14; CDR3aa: SARDSRGTAKETQY
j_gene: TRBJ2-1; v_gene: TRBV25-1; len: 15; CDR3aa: ASTNPGLAGVNNEQF
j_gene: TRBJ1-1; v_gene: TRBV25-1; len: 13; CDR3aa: ASRSGVRDNTEAF
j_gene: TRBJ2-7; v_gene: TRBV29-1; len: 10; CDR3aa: SVICPSGEQY
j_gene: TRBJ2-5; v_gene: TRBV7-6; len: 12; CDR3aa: ASSSAGGVETQY
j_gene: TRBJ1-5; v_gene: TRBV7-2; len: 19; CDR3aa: ASSSTGYMVRAVLRAGHQH
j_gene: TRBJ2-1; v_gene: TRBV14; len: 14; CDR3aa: ASSQDRGRVYNEQF
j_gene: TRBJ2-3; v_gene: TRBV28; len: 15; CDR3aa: ASSSRTSGRFTDTQY
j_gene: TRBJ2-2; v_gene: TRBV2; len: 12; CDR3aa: ASIGVVDTGELF
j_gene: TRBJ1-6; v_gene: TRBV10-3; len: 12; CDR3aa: AISESMAASPLH
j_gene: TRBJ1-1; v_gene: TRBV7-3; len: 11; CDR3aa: ASGLRAGAEAF
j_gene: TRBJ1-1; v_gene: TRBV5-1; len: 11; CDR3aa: ASSLAGNTEAF
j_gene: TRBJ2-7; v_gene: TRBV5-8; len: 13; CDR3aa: ASSSPTGNPYEQY
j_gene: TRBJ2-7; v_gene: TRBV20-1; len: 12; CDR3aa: SARDSGGRDEQY
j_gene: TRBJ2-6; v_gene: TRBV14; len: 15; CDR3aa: ASSPRDLASGANVLT
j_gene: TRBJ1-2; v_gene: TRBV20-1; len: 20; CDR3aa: SVRTSSSSQFFGPGTFYGYT
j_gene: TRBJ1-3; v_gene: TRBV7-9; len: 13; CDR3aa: ASSWDRSSGNTIY
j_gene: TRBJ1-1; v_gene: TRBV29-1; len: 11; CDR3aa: SVQQTGDTEAF
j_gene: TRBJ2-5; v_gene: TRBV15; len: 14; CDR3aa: ATSREMGGGQETQY
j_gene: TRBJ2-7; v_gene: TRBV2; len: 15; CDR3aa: ASSDDREQGSSYEQY
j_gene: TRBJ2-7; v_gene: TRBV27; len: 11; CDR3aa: ASSLKGVAEQY
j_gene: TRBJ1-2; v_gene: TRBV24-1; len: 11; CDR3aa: ATSAGGDYGYT
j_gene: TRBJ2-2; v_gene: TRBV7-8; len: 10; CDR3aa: ASKWETGELF
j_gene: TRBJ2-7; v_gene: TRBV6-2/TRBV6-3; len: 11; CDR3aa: ASSRGGAYEQY
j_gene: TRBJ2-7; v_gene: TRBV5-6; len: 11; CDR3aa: ASSYQQVAEQY
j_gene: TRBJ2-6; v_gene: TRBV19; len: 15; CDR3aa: ASSLRTDMRGATVLT
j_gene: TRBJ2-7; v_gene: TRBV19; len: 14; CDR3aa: ASSIGTGSTHYEQY
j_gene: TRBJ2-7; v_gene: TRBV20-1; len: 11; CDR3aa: SAPRRGAYEQY
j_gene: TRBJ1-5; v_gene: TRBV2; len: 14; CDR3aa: ASKGGLGDSNQPQH
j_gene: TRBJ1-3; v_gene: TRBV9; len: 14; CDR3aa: ASSGQGPISGNTIY
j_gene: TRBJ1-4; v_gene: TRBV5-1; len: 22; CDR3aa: ASSYGTSNEQFFGPGASNEKLF
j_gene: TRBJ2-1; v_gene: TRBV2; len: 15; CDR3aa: ASSASPGTPEGGEQF
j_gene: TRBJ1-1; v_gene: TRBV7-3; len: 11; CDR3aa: ASRETGDAEAF
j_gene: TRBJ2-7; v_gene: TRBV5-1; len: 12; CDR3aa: ASSLSGETYEQY
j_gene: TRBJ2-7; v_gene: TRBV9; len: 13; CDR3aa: ASSGSGSASYEQY
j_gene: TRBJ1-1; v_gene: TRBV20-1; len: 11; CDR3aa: SARDTFGTEAF
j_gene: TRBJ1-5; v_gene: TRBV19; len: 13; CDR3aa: ASKWAGNYNSPQH
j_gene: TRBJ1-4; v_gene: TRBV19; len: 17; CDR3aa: ASSPIPPPRRTDNEKLF
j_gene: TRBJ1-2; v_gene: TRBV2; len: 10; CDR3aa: ASTSTGQGYT
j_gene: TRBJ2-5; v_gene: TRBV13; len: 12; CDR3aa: ASSYQRLGETQY
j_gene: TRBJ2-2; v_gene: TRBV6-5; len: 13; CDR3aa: ASRLAGTGTGELF
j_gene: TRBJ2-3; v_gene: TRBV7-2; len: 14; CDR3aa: ASSREGLVPTDTQY
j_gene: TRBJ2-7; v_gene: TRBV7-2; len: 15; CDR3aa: ASSLWVSTSGEYEQY
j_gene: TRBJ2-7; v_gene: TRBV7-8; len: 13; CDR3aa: ASSPRQASSDEQY
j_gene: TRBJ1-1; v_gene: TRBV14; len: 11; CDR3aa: ASSKQGAGEAF
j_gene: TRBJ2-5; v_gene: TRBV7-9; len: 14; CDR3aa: ASRGTAGGRQETQY
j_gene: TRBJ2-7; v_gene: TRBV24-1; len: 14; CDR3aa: ATSDSIRVPGGEQY
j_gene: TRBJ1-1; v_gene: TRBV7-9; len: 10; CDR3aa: ASSWRNTEAF
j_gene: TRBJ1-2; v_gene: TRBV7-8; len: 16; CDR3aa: ASSLADRAGRFNYGYT
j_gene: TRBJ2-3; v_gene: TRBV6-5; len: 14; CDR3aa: ASSYSNLRIPDTQY
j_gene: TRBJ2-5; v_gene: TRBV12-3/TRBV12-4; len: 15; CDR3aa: ASSPTPSGRARETQY